These 4 T cell receptor beta chains were all obtained from the same sample, sequenced in a study of blood T cell repertoires in COVID-19 (dated by TCRdb to about 2020). Libraries were constructed by the immunoSEQ multiplex PCR assay. TCRdb provides this immuneACCESS table in a form limited to in-frame rearrangements. Some clones are lacking; in checked studies, under half of them reflect an unresolved V gene, and why the rest are absent is not known. The sample table lists 70,000 to 95,000 clones, 65% to 90% of them with a count of one. The ten largest clones represent around 24% of the sample. The specimen sequenced was peripheral blood. Receptors originate from a woman between 50 and 59 years old with acute or convalescent COVID-19.

J is TRBJ1-6 and V is TRBV5-6, with D possibly matching TRBD1 (5 bases). The CDR3 is 16 amino acids. Germline V lookup: CDR1 SGHDT, CDR2 YYEEEE. The V end lost 4 bases, the J end lost 7 bases, and 18 bases lay between the germline ends. DNA of the CDR3: TGTGCCAGCAGCGATGATGCGGGACGGGAGAATTCACCCCTCCACTTT. Its protein is CASSDDAGRENSPLHF.

The rearrangement links TRBV7-2 to TRBJ1-1; D perhaps matches TRBD1 (6 bases). This CDR3 contains 13 residues. The germline V and J ends were trimmed by 4 bases and 5 bases, with 11 bases remaining between them. The V gene's germline CDR1 is SGHTA and CDR2 FQGNSA. The CDR3 reads CASSSRQGTEAFF. The DNA for the CDR3 is TGTGCCAGCAGCTCGAGGCAGGGGACTGAAGCTTTCTTT.

The chain is built from TRBV30 and TRBJ2-2; D gene ambiguous. Trimming cost V 7 bases and J 0 bases, with 12 bases left between them. The CDR3 extends over 14 amino acids. The germline gives CDR1 GTSNPN, CDR2 SVGIG (reference sequence). CDR3 in amino acids: CASRGAANTGELFF. The CDR3 DNA reads TGTGCCTCCCGCGGAGCAGCGAACACCGGGGAGCTGTTTTTT.

This chain connects TRBV5-1 to TRBJ2-7; 7 bases match TRBD1. Germline V gene lookup returns CDR1 SGHRS and CDR2 YFSETQ. The length of the CDR3 is 13 residues. V lost 2 bases to trimming and J lost 5 bases; unmatched junction nucleotides: 4. The CDR3 here is CASSLGTVNEQYF. The CDR3 DNA is TGCGCCAGCAGCTTAGGGACAGTAAACGAGCAGTACTTC.